A single sample gave rise to the 9 T cell receptor beta chains below, sequenced in a study of T cells in Graves' hyperthyroidism and ophthalmopathy. Amplified regions were TCR beta CDR3 sequences from RNA transcripts. The HTBI set primed first-round TCR CDR3 RT-PCR. Each CDR3 protein gets one entry after TCRdb re-called the multiplex PCR reads with MiXCR. Among 600,000 to 850,000 distinct CDR3 sequences listed, about 17% were seen once. Sequencing was performed on blood. The receptors were sampled from a woman between 45 and 65 years old with Graves' hyperthyroidism that later progressed to Graves' ophthalmopathy.

This rearrangement joins TRBV28 to TRBJ1-2, with 10 bases lining up with TRBD1. With 5 bases clipped from V and 4 bases from J, the junction kept 19 bases outside the gene matches. The length of the CDR3 is 19 residues. Germline loops: CDR1 MDHEN, CDR2 SYDVKM. DNA of the CDR3: TGTGCCAGCAGTCCTATGCCACCCGATATATGGACAGGGGGCTATGGCTACACCTTC. It yields the protein CASSPMPPDIWTGGYGYTF.

The chain employs TRBV19 and TRBJ1-5; the match to TRBD1 covers 9 bases. CDR3 length: 14 amino acids. Germline assignment: CDR1 LNHDA and CDR2 SQIVND (reference sequence). The V segment lost 7 bases and the J segment 4 bases; nucleotides outside the gene matches: 5. The CDR3 here is CASTGDRVNQPQHF. CDR3 nucleotides: TGTGCCAGTACCGGGGACAGGGTAAATCAGCCCCAGCATTTT.

The CDR3 loop is CVSSQRQGLNTEAFF. CDR3 nucleotide sequence: TGTGTTAGCAGTCAACGACAGGGGCTGAACACTGAAGCTTTCTTT. V and J are TRBV27 and TRBJ1-1, with 8 nucleotides matching TRBD1. The CDR3 contains 15 residues. CDR1 MNHEY and CDR2 SMNVEV come from the germline V gene (reference sequence).

This clonotype was recorded a few times. V is TRBV5-4 and J is TRBJ2-2, with TRBD1 matching over 9 bases. CDR3 size: 15 residues. The germline V gene has CDR1 SGHNT and CDR2 YYREEE (reference sequence). The trim removed 4 bases at V and 3 bases at J, leaving 4 bases unmatched. The chain's CDR3 is CASSRQGVDTGELFF. CDR3 nucleotide sequence: TGTGCCAGCAGCCGACAGGGGGTTGACACCGGGGAGCTGTTTTTT.

The V gene is TRBV7-9, the J gene TRBJ1-2, with unresolved D. The CDR3 covers 14 residues. The V gene lost 3 bases and the J gene lost 3 bases, with 11 bases spanning the gap. Germline loops: CDR1 SEHNR, CDR2 FQNEAQ (reference sequence). The CDR3 sequence is CASSLGTVYYGYTF. The CDR3 DNA reads as TGTGCCAGCAGCTTGGGTACAGTTTACTATGGCTACACCTTC.

The rearrangement joins TRBV10-2 to TRBJ2-1, with 10 bases matching TRBD2. This CDR3 spans 16 amino acids. Germline V lookup: CDR1 WSHSY, CDR2 SAAADI. V shed 0 bases and J 7 bases; nucleotides not matched to a gene: 6. The CDR3 protein is CASSESSTSGANEQFF. In DNA, the CDR3 is TGCGCCAGCAGTGAGTCGAGCACTAGCGGGGCGAATGAGCAGTTCTTC.

The CDR3 region has the DNA TGTGCCAGCAGCTTTACTACCGGGGAGCTGTTTTTT. As protein: CASSFTTGELFF. The V and J genes are TRBV13 and TRBJ2-2; no clear D. The V gene's germline CDR1 is PRHDT and CDR2 FYEKMQ (reference sequence). Trimming removed 3 bases from V and 5 bases from J, with 4 bases in between. This CDR3 is built from 12 residues.

V and J are TRBV7-6 and TRBJ2-2; 10 positions agree with TRBD1. CDR3 length: 16 residues. V dropped 6 bases and J dropped 2; count of bases not matched to a gene: 6. Germline-derived CDR1 and CDR2 are SGHVS and FNYEAQ. CDR3 sequence reads: CASRPRDRGNTGELFF. CDR3 DNA sequence: TGTGCCAGCAGACCAAGGGACAGGGGCAACACCGGGGAGCTGTTTTTT.

The J gene is TRBJ2-6, the V gene TRBV5-1; the match to TRBD1 covers 8 bases. The germline gives CDR1 SGHRS, CDR2 YFSETQ. V gave up 2 bases and J gave up 0 bases; unmatched junction bases: 4. CDR3 size: 17 residues. CDR3 in amino acids: CASSFRDRPSGANVLTF. The CDR3 nucleotides are TGCGCCAGCAGCTTTAGGGACAGGCCCTCTGGGGCCAACGTCCTGACTTTC. Based on the CDR3 plus reference TRBV5-1 and TRBJ2-6, the full variable domain is KAGVTQTPRYLIKTRGQQVTLSCSPISGHRSVSWYQQTPGQGLQFLFEYFSETQRNKGNFPGRFSGRQFSNSRSEMNVSTLELGDSALYLCASSFRDRPSGANVLTFGAGSRLTVL.